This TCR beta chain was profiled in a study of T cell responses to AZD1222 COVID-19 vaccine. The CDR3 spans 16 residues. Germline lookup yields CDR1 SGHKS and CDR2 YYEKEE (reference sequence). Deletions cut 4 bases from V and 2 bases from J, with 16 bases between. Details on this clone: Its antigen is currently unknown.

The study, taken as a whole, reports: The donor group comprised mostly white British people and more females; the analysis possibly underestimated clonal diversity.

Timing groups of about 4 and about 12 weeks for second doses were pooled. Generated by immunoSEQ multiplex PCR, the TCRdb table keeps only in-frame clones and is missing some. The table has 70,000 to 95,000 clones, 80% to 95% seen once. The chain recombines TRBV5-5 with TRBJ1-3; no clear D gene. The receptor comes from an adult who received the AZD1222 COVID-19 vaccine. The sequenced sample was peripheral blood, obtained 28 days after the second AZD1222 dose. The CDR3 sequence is CASSPGPSGTGNTIYF. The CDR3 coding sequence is TGTGCCAGCAGCCCAGGACCTTCTGGCACTGGAAACACCATATATTTT.